These 12 T cell receptor beta chains share one sample of origin, sequenced in a study of cytomegalovirus exposure and HLA in healthy donors. The study ran its PCR with 60 Vbeta and 13 Jbeta primers. Libraries were prepared by immunoSEQ multiplex PCR; TCRdb keeps only in-frame clonotypes and omits some of them. The profile shows about 200,000 clones, 79% of them singletons. Material for sequencing was PBMCs. Receptors originate from a woman under 40 in good health and CMV-seropositive.

With respect to this clone: In the same sample, other DNA sequences code for this CDR3. This sequence joins TRBV27 and TRBJ2-7; 12 positions agree with TRBD2. The V gene end was trimmed by 6 bases and the J gene end by 4 bases; junction bases not matched to a gene: 4. There are 14 residues in the CDR3. CDR1 is MNHEY, CDR2 SMNVEV, per germline (reference sequence). The CDR3, as DNA: TGTGCCAGCAGGCGACTAGCGGGGGTGTACGAGCAGTACTTC. Its protein is CASRRLAGVYEQYF.

The sample holds a few counts of this clone. V gene TRBV7-2 combines with J gene TRBJ2-1, with TRBD1 identical over 7 bases. V lost 8 bases to trimming and J lost 5 bases; unmatched junction nucleotides: 6. The CDR3 sequence is 13 residues long. Germline V gene data show CDR1 as SGHTA and CDR2 as FQGNSA. The CDR3 is CASSEGANNEQFF. As DNA, the CDR3 is TGTGCCAGCTCCGAGGGGGCGAACAATGAGCAGTTCTTC.

The chain has TRBV7-9 and TRBJ1-4; D possibly corresponds to TRBD1 (6 bases). The V end lost 2 bases, the J end lost 6 bases, and 19 bases lay between the germline ends. Germline V gives CDR1 SEHNR, CDR2 FQNEAQ (reference sequence). This CDR3 spans 17 amino acids. The DNA for the CDR3 is TGTGCCAGCAGCTTATACGGTCGGCACCCAGGGGATGAAAAACTGTTTTTT. Its protein is CASSLYGRHPGDEKLFF.

The V call is TRBV30, the J call TRBJ1-3; no reliable D call. Trimming shortened V by 4 bases and J by 4 bases, and 8 bases separated the two germline ends. Germline CDR1 reads GTSNPN; CDR2 reads SVGIG (reference sequence). The CDR3 runs to 12 residues. CDR3 region: CAWKGVGNTIYF. The CDR3 bases are TGTGCCTGGAAGGGAGTAGGAAACACCATATATTTT.

V usage is TRBV6-1 and J usage is TRBJ1-2; TRBD1 is a possible D gene (5 bases). From germline, CDR1 is MNHNS and CDR2 SASEGT. CDR3 size: 14 residues. V was trimmed by 3 bases and J by 2 bases, leaving 10 bases between them. CDR3 DNA: TGTGCCAGCAGTGACAGGGTAATCAACTATGGCTACACCTTC. Amino acids: CASSDRVINYGYTF.

The chain carries TRBV4-1 and TRBJ1-5; D gene unclear. Germline lookup yields CDR1 MGHRA and CDR2 YSYEKL. Trimming took 1 base from V and 1 from J, leaving 8 bases between them. This CDR3 is built from 15 residues. CDR3 residues: CASSQGQASNQPQHF. The CDR3, as DNA: TGCGCCAGCAGCCAAGGGCAGGCCAGCAATCAGCCCCAGCATTTT.

CDR3 in DNA: TGTGCCAGCACCGCACCTCGGGACATGAACACTGAAGCTTTCTTT. This gives the protein CASTAPRDMNTEAFF. The V gene is TRBV21-1, the J gene TRBJ1-1; TRBD1, the D gene given by the table, was not confirmed from the DNA. TRBV21-1 represents a pseudogene. The CDR3 extends over 15 amino acids.

The chain carries TRBV25-1 and TRBJ2-5; 8 bases align to TRBD2. This CDR3 comprises 14 residues. The ends lost 4 bases at V and 5 bases at J; junction bases unmatched: 6. Germline V CDR1 and CDR2: MGHDK, SYGVNS. This CDR3 reads CASSAGGAGETQYF. The CDR3 bases are TGTGCCAGCAGTGCCGGGGGGGCAGGGGAGACCCAGTACTTC.

This clone was recorded once. This chain links TRBV6-5 with TRBJ2-1; the D gene is possibly TRBD1 (6 bases). The CDR3 spans 14 residues. CDR1 and CDR2 (germline): MNHEY, SVGAGI. V gave up 7 bases and J gave up 5 bases, with 15 bases separating them. The CDR3 region is CASMVQNRDNEQFF. CDR3 sequence (DNA): TGTGCCAGCATGGTCCAAAACAGGGACAATGAGCAGTTCTTC.

The count of this clone is one. The genes are TRBV4-3 and TRBJ2-7, with 10 bases matching TRBD1. Trimming took 5 bases from V and 4 from J; bases not matched to a gene: 2. The CDR3 is 13 amino acids. CDR1 is LGHNA, CDR2 YSLEER, per germline. In nucleotides, the CDR3 is TGCGCCAGCAGCAGGGACAGGGGTTACGAGCAGTACTTC. It codes for CASSRDRGYEQYF.

This clone came up a few times. This chain joins TRBV7-8 and TRBJ2-7; D is ambiguous. This CDR3 contains 13 residues. CDR1 SGHVS and CDR2 FQNEAQ come from the germline V gene. V dropped 0 bases and J dropped 6 bases, with 9 bases sitting between them. The DNA for the CDR3 is TGTGCCAGCAGCTTAGCTCGAGACTCCGAGCAGTACTTC. Protein product: CASSLARDSEQYF.

The chain carries TRBV12-5 and TRBJ1-2; a possible D gene is TRBD1 (5 bases). The CDR3 consists of 14 residues. CDR1 LGHNT and CDR2 FRNRAP come from the germline V gene. Trimming removed 6 bases at V and 4 bases at J, with 15 bases between. CDR3 in amino acids: CASGDAGNLYGYTF. CDR3 in DNA: TGTGCTAGTGGAGATGCAGGGAACCTCTATGGCTACACCTTC.